The T cell receptor (beta chain) described here comes from a study of post-analysis software for immune sequencing data (dated by TCRdb to between 2015 and 2016). With respect to the entire study: Recorded disease courses included relapsing-remitting, secondary progressive and progressive-relapsing multiple sclerosis, with some patients lacking subtype annotation. A subset of samples was prepared in parallel using single-end sample barcoding, then pooled and co-amplified after Illumina adapter ligation. The patient repertoires were compared against approximately ten previously published healthy control repertoires obtained from donors aged roughly 6 to 25 years.

Receptors were amplified or captured by PCR. For sequencing, an Illumina HiSeq 2500 was employed. Unique molecular identifiers were incorporated into TCR beta cDNA libraries to reduce PCR and sequencing biases. Roughly 500,000 cDNA molecules were obtained per 1 to 10 million input T cells, so each molecule approximated one T cell. The patient libraries were prepared and sequenced using the same protocol as the earlier healthy control dataset. Within a given batch, samples were prepared together, multiplexed and sequenced on the same HiSeq lane. In the paper's pipeline: Raw barcoded reads were processed with MIGEC, discarding single-read molecular identifier groups before consensus assembly and CDR3 extraction. Clonotype tables were post-analysed with VDJtools, and diversity was normalized by down-sampling all datasets to the smallest sample size. To correct batch-related cross-sample contamination, repertoire overlap clustering matched CDR3 amino acid sequences but not nucleotide sequences. TCRdb reanalyzed the raw reads on its own, using fastp at Q25 for trimming and MiXCR for clone calling, and kept in-frame beta chains. Every entry covers one CDR3 protein and lists the most common genes and DNA from its rows. TCRdb's processing, not the authors' own work, is the source of the V and J calls. The sample table shows some 160,000 distinct CDR3 sequences, and 35% to 40% are seen once. The ten largest account for 25% to 35% of the sample.

Regarding this clonotype: Which antigen it targets is not known. The record has no base qualities; no much larger clone is one base away.

The study at large found these results: Significantly lower normalized Chao1 diversity was found in multiple sclerosis patients than in controls, suggesting substantial peripheral T-cell clonal expansion. A few TRBV segments, including TRBV5-6, TRBV5-1 and TRBV20-1, were significantly more frequent in patients than controls. The control group was slightly older than the multiple sclerosis patient group. Direct clustering with F measure showed strong co-clustering of samples prepared in the same batch, prompting a batch-effect correction.

The time point label corresponds to: second blood draw from one MS patient after hematopoietic stem cell transplantation. To demonstrate the VDJtools post-analysis software, TCR beta repertoires were profiled from the peripheral blood of about 13 young patients with multiple sclerosis. The multiple sclerosis patients were children and adolescents between roughly 6 and 16 years of age. Per the germline V gene, MGHRA is the CDR1 and YSYEKL is the CDR2. The CDR3 starts with the cysteine, ends with the phenylalanine, and has 17 residues. Only the CDR3 part of the read is kept: 51 bases, read in frame from the first base. V sheds 3 bases and J sheds 2 bases, leaving 19 bases between their ends.

This sequence originates from a girl aged 10 to 17 with multiple sclerosis. Donor details come from another sample of the same person, matched by shared clones. The chain is assembled from TRBV4-1 and TRBJ2-5; the D gene could be either TRBD1 or TRBD2, each agreeing at 5 bases. Specimen: blood, collected after autologous hematopoietic stem cell transplantation. The nucleotide sequence reads TGCGCCAGCAGCCAGCCCTCTTACCCGGGGCCACAAGAGACCCAGTACTTC. Translated, this gives CASSQPSYPGPQETQYF.